The subject of this entry is one T cell receptor beta chain. These data come from a study of blood T cell repertoires in COVID-19. About the study: Spain, Italy and the United States supplied samples that represented acute and convalescent COVID-19. The cDNA or gDNA used as material had been derived from T cells, B-cell-depleted T cells, or PBMCs.

The CDR3 is 13 residues long. The ends were cut back, 5 bases at V and 0 bases at J, with 6 bases in the middle. CDR1 SGHNT and CDR2 YENEEA come from the germline V gene. Original analysis: Amplification of reference gene primers was used by the study to estimate nucleated cell counts. This table comes from immunoSEQ multiplex PCR, and its TCRdb copy is limited to in-frame clones, with some not included. V, J and clone size reflect that table, while D and trimming were determined from the DNA. The sample shows some 190,000 clones, around 90% of them seen only once. Sequenced: peripheral blood. This clonotype was sampled from a human donor in a cohort sampled during active COVID-19. V gene TRBV11-3 combines with J gene TRBJ2-3; D is perhaps TRBD2 (6 bases). This CDR3 reads CASSGGSTDTQYF. CDR3 coding DNA: TGTGCCAGCAGCGGGGGGAGCACAGATACGCAGTATTTT.